The 18 T cell receptor beta chains in this list originate from one sample, sequenced in a study of OX40 agonist ivuxolimab in advanced cancers. Profiling relied on immunoSEQ multiplex PCR, and the TCRdb table lists in-frame clones only, not all of them. Altogether tens of thousands of clones are present, approximately 90% being singletons, with the ten largest covering approximately 0.45%. Sequences were derived from CD4+ or CD8+ T cells sorted from blood, sampled in a trial of the OX40 agonist ivuxolimab. The receptors stem from an adult with an advanced solid tumor such as melanoma, head and neck, liver or kidney cancer.

This clone was counted between two and nine times. In the same sample, other DNA sequences code for this CDR3. This rearrangement joins TRBV7-3 to TRBJ2-1; TRBD1 is a possible D gene (5 bases). Trimming took 5 bases from V and 5 from J, leaving 10 bases between them. Germline CDR1 SGHTA, CDR2 FQGTGA. The CDR3 contains 13 residues. CDR3 bases: TGTGCCAGCAGCCTAGGACAAAACAATGAGCAGTTCTTC. Protein: CASSLGQNNEQFF.

V gene TRBV18 combines with J gene TRBJ2-7; no definite D call. The CDR3 extends over 13 amino acids. The germline V gene has CDR1 KGHSH and CDR2 LQKENI. V was pared by 3 bases and J by 5 bases, with 11 bases between. The CDR3 loop is CASSPDRLDEQYF. CDR3 nucleotide sequence: TGTGCCAGCTCACCCGATCGTCTCGACGAGCAGTACTTC.

The chain has TRBV4-1 and TRBJ2-2; a possible D gene is TRBD2 (6 bases). CDR1 MGHRA and CDR2 YSYEKL come from the germline V gene. Trimming removed 3 bases from V and 5 bases from J, with 13 bases in between. The CDR3 is 15 residues long. This CDR3 is CASSQGGGRTGELFF. CDR3 coding DNA: TGCGCCAGCAGCCAGGGGGGTGGTAGAACCGGGGAGCTGTTTTTT.

This chain joins TRBV7-9 and TRBJ1-1, with a weak D call TRBD1 (5 bases). The CDR3 extends over 16 amino acids. V lost 5 bases and J 2 bases, leaving 18 bases between the germline ends. The V gene's germline CDR1 is SEHNR and CDR2 FQNEAQ (reference sequence). CDR3 sequence reads: CASSPRGPVGNTEAFF. The CDR3, as DNA: TGTGCCAGCAGCCCTAGGGGCCCCGTGGGAAACACTGAAGCTTTCTTT.

The rearrangement links TRBV11-2 to TRBJ1-5; TRBD1 might be the D (5 bases). The V gene lost 0 bases and the J gene lost 6 bases, with 15 bases spanning the gap. Per the germline V gene, CDR1 is SGHAT and CDR2 is FQNNGV. The CDR3 is 16 amino acids. CDR3: CASSLDGTGGGQPQHF. The CDR3 bases are TGTGCCAGCAGCTTAGATGGGACGGGGGGAGGTCAGCCCCAGCATTTT.

With respect to this clone: The sample carries other DNA sequences with the same CDR3. This chain uses TRBV2 with TRBJ1-5; D gene uncertain. V was shortened by 3 bases and J by 4 bases, with 7 bases between the two germline ends. The CDR3 extends over 13 amino acids. Germline CDR1 and CDR2: SNHLY and FYNNEI. CDR3 sequence reads: CASSEEGNQPQHF. In nucleotides, the CDR3 is TGTGCCAGCAGTGAGGAGGGAAATCAGCCCCAGCATTTT.

This clone showed up just a few times. The V gene is TRBV29-1, the J gene TRBJ2-5, with D uncertain. Germline CDR1 reads SQVTM; CDR2 reads ANQGSEA. The CDR3 has 14 amino acids. Trimming removed 1 base from V and 0 bases from J, with 9 bases in between. The CDR3 loop is CSVEGRVNQETQYF. The CDR3 DNA sequence: TGCAGCGTTGAAGGAAGGGTAAACCAAGAGACCCAGTACTTC.

The V gene is TRBV6-5, the J gene TRBJ1-3; a weak D match, TRBD1 (5 bases). The CDR3 length is 13 residues. V lost 6 bases and J lost 3, with 9 bases in between. The germline V gene has CDR1 MNHEY and CDR2 SVGAGI. The CDR3 spells CASRGVGGNTIYF. The CDR3 DNA follows: TGTGCCAGCAGGGGGGTGGGTGGAAACACCATATATTTT.

The CDR3 nucleotides are TGTGCCAGCAGCCGCGAGGCCTCTGGGGCCAACGTCCTGACTTTC. Protein product: CASSREASGANVLTF. The rearrangement uses TRBV7-2 and TRBJ2-6; no firm D call. This CDR3 region has 15 residues. Trimming took 5 bases from V and 0 from J, leaving 8 bases between them. The germline V gene encodes CDR1 SGHTA and CDR2 FQGNSA.

This rearrangement joins TRBV7-6 to TRBJ2-5, with D maybe TRBD2 (6 bases). This CDR3 is 14 amino acids long. The germline V and J ends were trimmed by 5 bases and 5 bases, with 15 bases remaining between them. Germline CDR1 is SGHVS and CDR2 is FNYEAQ. The DNA of the CDR3 is TGTGCCAGCAGCCCCCGGGGAGGCGGGGAGACCCAGTACTTC. Its protein is CASSPRGGGETQYF. Full variable domain (remainder filled in from reference TRBV7-6 and TRBJ2-5): GAGVSQSPRYKVTKRGQDVALRCDPISGHVSLYWYRQALGQGPEFLTYFNYEAQQDKSGLPNDRFSAERPEGSISTLTIQRTEQRDSAMYRCASSPRGGGETQYFGPGTRLLVL.

This chain uses TRBV5-4 with TRBJ2-5; tentatively, D is TRBD2 (6 bases). Trimming removed 7 bases at V and 0 bases at J, with 16 bases between. This CDR3 comprises 15 residues. Germline values: CDR1 SGHNT, CDR2 YYREEE (reference sequence). The CDR3 DNA sequence: TGTGCCAGCCTCGACCTGGAGGGGAACCAAGAGACCCAGTACTTC. It is translated as CASLDLEGNQETQYF.

The chain uses TRBV7-8 and TRBJ2-7, with D possibly being TRBD1 or TRBD2 (6 bases each). CDR1 is SGHVS, CDR2 FQNEAQ, per germline. V was clipped by 0 bases and J by 6 bases, with 9 bases between them. The CDR3 contains 13 residues. CDR3 amino acids: CASSLARDTEQYF. CDR3 coding DNA: TGTGCCAGCAGCTTAGCGCGGGACACCGAGCAGTACTTC.

V is TRBV19 and J is TRBJ2-5, with 8 bases identical to TRBD2. Germline values: CDR1 LNHDA, CDR2 SQIVND (reference sequence). V lost 3 bases and J lost 6; bases outside the gene matches: 18. This CDR3 spans 18 amino acids. In DNA form, the CDR3 reads TGTGCCAGTAGTATTGGGGGCAGGAGCGGGGGCTCTCGGCAGACCCAGTACTTC. Translation: CASSIGGRSGGSRQTQYF. The full variable domain, in which reference TRBV19 and TRBJ2-5 provide the parts outside the CDR3, is DGGITQSPKYLFRKEGQNVTLSCEQNLNHDAMYWYRQDPGQGLRLIYYSQIVNDFQKGDIAEGYSVSREKKESFPLTVTSAQKNPTAFYLCASSIGGRSGGSRQTQYFGPGTRLLVL.

This chain joins TRBV27 and TRBJ2-3; no definite D call. V shed 5 bases and J shed 3 bases, with 15 bases lying between them. CDR3 size: 15 residues. Germline V lookup: CDR1 MNHEY, CDR2 SMNVEV (reference sequence). The CDR3 reads CASSPSVRATDTQYF. The CDR3 nucleotides read TGTGCCAGCAGTCCCTCGGTACGGGCGACAGATACGCAGTATTTT.

J is TRBJ2-7 and V is TRBV25-1; perhaps D is TRBD1 or TRBD2 (6 bases each). CDR3 size: 15 residues. CDR1 is MGHDK and CDR2 is SYGVNS in the germline V gene. The germline V and J ends were trimmed by 7 bases and 6 bases, with 22 bases remaining between them. The DNA of the CDR3 is TGTGCCAGCACTCCCCCTAGGGGGACTGGTCTCGAGCAGTACTTC. Its translation is CASTPPRGTGLEQYF.

V is TRBV6-1 and J is TRBJ1-2, with D possibly being TRBD1 (5 bases). From germline, CDR1 is MNHNS and CDR2 SASEGT. Trimming took off 3 bases at V and 1 base at J, with 9 bases between the two ends. This CDR3 has 14 amino acids. The CDR3 spells CASSEGGYNYGYTF. CDR3 nucleotide sequence: TGTGCCAGCAGTGAGGGGGGATATAACTATGGCTACACCTTC.

This clone appeared a single time. V usage is TRBV4-2 and J usage is TRBJ2-3; 8 nucleotides line up with TRBD2. The CDR3 extends over 18 amino acids. Germline V gene sequence: CDR1 LGHNA, CDR2 YNFKEQ. V was clipped by 4 bases and J by 2 bases; unmatched bases: 14. CDR3 amino acids: CASSRTAPRGGLTDTQYF. CDR3 sequence (DNA): TGTGCCAGCAGCCGGACTGCCCCCCGGGGGGGACTCACAGATACGCAGTATTTT.

The gene calls are TRBV6-6 and TRBJ2-7, with TRBD2 matching 11 bases. This CDR3 contains 15 residues. Germline V CDR1 and CDR2: MNHNY, SVGAGI (reference sequence). Losses at the gene ends were 4 bases for V and 7 bases for J; bases not matched to a gene: 9. DNA for the CDR3: TGTGCCAGCAGTTCATCTAGCGGGGGGACGAGGGAGCAGTACTTC. As protein: CASSSSSGGTREQYF.